A single sample is the source of the 25 T cell receptor beta chains below, sequenced in a study of Graves' ophthalmopathy and Graves' hyperthyroidism. From RNA, the CDR3 regions of TCR beta chains were amplified and sequenced. Second-round multiplex PCR followed a first-round RT-PCR using HTBI primers. TCRdb re-called the multiplex PCR reads through MiXCR, storing one row per CDR3 protein. This sample has around 520,000 distinct CDR3 sequences, with less than 45% found just once. Sequenced material: peripheral blood or thyroid tissue (not recorded which). These receptor sequences come from an adult man with Graves' hyperthyroidism.

This clonotype was recorded a few times. The rearrangement joins TRBV2 to TRBJ2-2; 8 bases fit TRBD1. The CDR3 loop spans 15 amino acids. Germline trimming cut 6 bases from V and 1 base from J; bases unmatched to any gene: 4. Germline CDR1 is SNHLY and CDR2 is FYNNEI. For the CDR3, the DNA is TGTGCCAGCAGATACGGACAGGGGAACACCGGGGAGCTGTTTTTT. This codes for CASRYGQGNTGELFF. Together with reference TRBV2 and TRBJ2-2, the CDR3 gives the full variable domain: EPEVTQTPSHQVTQMGQEVILRCVPISNHLYFYWYRQILGQKVEFLVSFYNNEISEKSEIFDDQFSVERPDGSNFTLKIRSTKLEDSAMYFCASRYGQGNTGELFFGEGSRLTVL.

The chain carries TRBV5-6 and TRBJ1-3, with 7 nucleotides matching TRBD1. Germline V gene lookup returns CDR1 SGHDT and CDR2 YYEEEE. V trimming: 4 bases; J trimming: 5 bases; junction bases outside the gene matches: 6. This CDR3 has 14 residues. The DNA of the CDR3 is TGTGCCAGCAGCGTGACAGGGCCAAGAAACACCATATATTTT. It codes for CASSVTGPRNTIYF.

A note on this clonotype: This CDR3 fails to terminate in the conserved phenylalanine or tryptophan, so it likely reflects a read error. The limits of the CDR3 on the DNA are not certain, so only TCRdb's listed CDR3 is given. This chain links TRBV7-8 with TRBJ2-5; the table's D call, TRBD2, was not checked against the DNA. The CDR3 contains 8 residues when both ends are counted. CDR1 is SGHVS, CDR2 FQNEAQ, per germline. CDR3: CASSLYTS.

V is TRBV18 and J is TRBJ2-7; D call uncertain. Looked up from germline, CDR1 is KGHSH and CDR2 is LQKENI. Trimming took off 6 bases at V and 6 bases at J, with 12 bases between the two ends. This CDR3 comprises 12 residues. The CDR3 region has the DNA TGTGCCAGCTCCCCCGGCCGGAGCGAGCAGTACTTC. Protein product: CASSPGRSEQYF.

The chain joins TRBV20-1 to TRBJ1-2; no clear D. Germline lookup yields CDR1 DFQATT and CDR2 SNEGSKA (reference sequence). Trimming stripped 3 bases from V and 6 bases from J, with 11 bases between. This CDR3 is 12 amino acids long. The CDR3 DNA reads as TGCAGTGCTAGGTATCAAAGTGATGGCTACACCTTC. It translates to CSARYQSDGYTF.

Turning to this clonotype: A junction boundary mismatches the germline segment, possibly from a read error. This rearrangement joins TRBV7-2 to TRBJ2-5; 7 nucleotides agree with TRBD1. Germline CDR1 reads SGHTA; CDR2 reads FQGNSA. The CDR3 totals 15 residues. The CDR3 DNA reads as TGTGCCAGCAGTTTAGCCGGGACAGCCGAAGAGACCCAGTACTTC. This codes for CASSLAGTAEETQYF.

The rearrangement uses TRBV12-3 or TRBV12-4 and TRBJ2-7, with 9 bases fitting TRBD1. This CDR3 region has 15 residues. Germline trimming cut 8 bases from V and 3 bases from J; bases unmatched to any gene: 11. The CDR3 protein is CASSPPTGGNYEQYF. CDR3 nucleotide sequence: TGTGCCAGCTCACCGCCGACAGGGGGGAACTACGAGCAGTACTTC.

Ten or more counts support this clonotype. The genes are TRBV6-5 and TRBJ2-7; TRBD2 is a possible D gene (5 bases). Deletions cut 6 bases from V and 7 bases from J, with 19 bases between. CDR1 is MNHEY and CDR2 is SVGAGI in the germline V gene. This CDR3 spans 14 amino acids. CDR3 nucleotides: TGTGCCAGCAGGCCCACCCTAAACACGGGGGAGCAGTACTTC. It is translated as CASRPTLNTGEQYF.

In its sample, this clonotype was seen many times. This sequence joins TRBV24-1 and TRBJ2-7, with 12 nucleotides matching TRBD2. This CDR3 spans 15 amino acids. V lost 4 bases and J lost 10; bases outside the gene matches: 10. Germline assignment: CDR1 KGHDR and CDR2 SFDVKD. DNA for the CDR3: TGTGCCACCAGTGACCACGGACTAGCGGGAAAGACTCAGTACTTC. The encoded protein is CATSDHGLAGKTQYF.

As regards this clonotype: This may come from a read error, since a much larger clone is one base off. The chain carries TRBV2 and TRBJ2-2; 13 positions match TRBD2. The V gene's germline CDR1 is SNHLY and CDR2 FYNNEI. The CDR3 covers 16 residues. CDR3 sequence reads: CASVTSGGINTGELLF. CDR3 in DNA: TGTGCCAGCGTGACTAGCGGGGGGATTAACACCGGGGAGCTGCTTTTT.

This clonotype was seen once. CDR3 in amino acids: CSVVLAASSTDTQYF. The CDR3 DNA is TGCAGCGTCGTTCTAGCGGCTTCTAGCACAGATACGCAGTATTTT. The V gene is TRBV29-1, the J gene TRBJ2-3, with 7 nucleotides matching TRBD2. V lost 6 bases to trimming and J lost 0 bases; unmatched junction nucleotides: 9. CDR3 size: 15 residues. Germline V CDR1 and CDR2: SQVTM, ANQGSEA.

Details on this clonotype: The CDR3 carries no conserved terminal phenylalanine or tryptophan, so it likely arises from a read error. This rearrangement joins TRBV24-1 to TRBJ1-5; D gene unclear. Trimming pared 4 bases from V and 3 bases from J, leaving 9 bases between. This CDR3 is built from 14 residues. CDR1 KGHDR and CDR2 SFDVKD come from the germline V gene. CDR3 DNA: TGTGCCACCAGTGACTTGGACCCCAATCAGCCCCAGCATCTT. Amino acid sequence: CATSDLDPNQPQHL.

This clonotype occurred many times. This chain links TRBV10-3 with TRBJ1-5, with D possibly matching TRBD1 (5 bases). CDR1 and CDR2 from the germline V gene are ENHRY and SYGVKD. The V and J ends lost 7 bases and 7 bases respectively, with 14 bases between them. CDR3 length: 13 amino acids. This CDR3 is CAINRDGGQPQHF. CDR3 bases: TGTGCCATCAATCGGGACGGCGGACAGCCCCAGCATTTT.

The table lists this clonotype with a few counts. A much larger clone lies a single base off, so this may be a read error. The chain links TRBV19 to TRBJ1-4, with 9 bases lining up with TRBD1. Germline CDR1 reads LNHDA; CDR2 reads SQIVND (reference sequence). The CDR3 has 14 amino acids. The CDR3 DNA reads as TGTGCCGGTAGCTCGGGACAGGGCGGTGAAAAACTGTTTTTT. It translates to CAGSSGQGGEKLFF.

This sequence joins TRBV20-1 and TRBJ2-5, with D perhaps TRBD2 (6 bases). Per germline, CDR1 DFQATT and CDR2 SNEGSKA (reference sequence). This CDR3 has 12 residues. V lost 3 bases and J lost 5, with 10 bases in between. The CDR3 is CSASGGPETQYF. In DNA, the CDR3 is TGCAGTGCTAGCGGGGGACCCGAGACCCAGTACTTC.

This clonotype appeared a few times. The V gene is TRBV5-1, the J gene TRBJ2-3, with TRBD1 matching over 8 bases. CDR3 size: 14 residues. The junction had 5 bases not matched to a gene; V was cut back by 2 bases and J by 6 bases. CDR1 is SGHRS and CDR2 is YFSETQ in the germline V gene. CDR3 residues: CASSFQGQADTQYF. The CDR3 coding sequence is TGCGCCAGCAGCTTTCAGGGACAGGCTGATACGCAGTATTTT.

The chain recombines TRBV20-1 with TRBJ2-7, with D possibly being TRBD1 or TRBD2 (5 bases each). This CDR3 region has 12 residues. Germline V gene data show CDR1 as DFQATT and CDR2 as SNEGSKA (reference sequence). V lost 1 base, J lost 10 bases, and 14 bases lay in between. The CDR3 loop reads CSARGAGALQYF. CDR3 nucleotides: TGCAGTGCTAGAGGGGCCGGGGCTCTTCAGTACTTC.

This clonotype has a count of ten or more. J is TRBJ1-2 and V is TRBV7-9, with D perhaps TRBD1 (6 bases). Trimming shortened V by 2 bases and J by 3 bases, and 10 bases separated the two germline ends. This CDR3 contains 14 residues. In germline, CDR1 is SEHNR, CDR2 FQNEAQ (reference sequence). CDR3 sequence reads: CASSLNRGDYGYTF. CDR3 sequence (DNA): TGTGCCAGCAGCTTAAATAGGGGGGACTATGGCTACACCTTC.

The sample holds a few counts of this clonotype. The chain carries TRBV4-1 and TRBJ2-2; 11 positions agree with TRBD2. Germline CDR1 MGHRA, CDR2 YSYEKL. V gave up 6 bases and J gave up 6 bases; unmatched junction bases: 9. This CDR3 contains 16 residues. CDR3 amino acids: CASSPTLAGGPGELFF. The CDR3 DNA sequence: TGCGCCAGCAGTCCCACGTTAGCGGGAGGGCCCGGGGAGCTGTTTTTT.

This clonotype was seen only a few times. This chain uses TRBV20-1 with TRBJ1-1, with TRBD1 as a possible D gene (6 bases). In germline, CDR1 is DFQATT, CDR2 SNEGSKA (reference sequence). V was shortened by 6 bases and J by 8 bases, with 16 bases between the two germline ends. This CDR3 region has 12 residues. The CDR3 protein is CSAELRGPEAFF. The CDR3 nucleotides read TGCAGTGCGGAACTCAGGGGCCCCGAAGCTTTCTTT.

This clonotype was detected many times. This chain links TRBV7-8 with TRBJ1-1, with 7 nucleotides matching TRBD1. The CDR3 totals 15 residues. The junction had 11 bases not matched to a gene; V was cut back by 5 bases and J by 5 bases. Germline assignment: CDR1 SGHVS and CDR2 FQNEAQ. CDR3 DNA sequence: TGTGCCAGCAGCATAGGAAAGGGGGCGCCGACTGAAGCTTTCTTT. This codes for CASSIGKGAPTEAFF.

This clonotype was found many times. This chain links TRBV19 with TRBJ2-7; either TRBD1 or TRBD2 may supply D (6 bases each). This CDR3 contains 15 residues. Germline V gives CDR1 LNHDA, CDR2 SQIVND (reference sequence). Trimming pared 7 bases from V and 2 bases from J, leaving 18 bases between. CDR3 in amino acids: CASKPGASLTYEQYF. In DNA, the CDR3 is TGTGCCAGTAAGCCGGGGGCTAGCCTTACCTACGAGCAGTACTTC.

The gene calls are TRBV7-2 and TRBJ2-5; 11 bases are shared with TRBD2. Germline V gene data show CDR1 as SGHTA and CDR2 as FQGNSA. The CDR3 covers 13 residues. J was trimmed by 12 bases and V by 5 bases; bases with no gene match: 8. Written as DNA, the CDR3 is TGTGCCAGCAGCGCGACTAGCGGGGAAAAGAAGTACTTC. The encoded protein is CASSATSGEKKYF. The whole variable domain, remainder taken from reference TRBV7-2 and TRBJ2-5, is GAGVSQSPSNKVTEKGKDVELRCDPISGHTALYWYRQSLGQGLEFLIYFQGNSAPDKSGLPSDRFSAERTGGSVSTLTIQRTQQEDSAVYLCASSATSGEKKYFGPGTRLLVL.

The sample holds many counts of this clonotype. The chain joins TRBV25-1 to TRBJ2-6; D not certain. The germline V and J ends were trimmed by 3 bases and 0 bases, with 3 bases remaining between them. Germline loops: CDR1 MGHDK, CDR2 SYGVNS. The length of the CDR3 is 14 residues. This chain's CDR3 is CASSDYSGANVLTF. CDR3 nucleotide sequence: TGTGCCAGCAGTGACTACTCTGGGGCCAACGTCCTGACTTTC. The full variable domain, completed using reference TRBV25-1 and TRBJ2-6, is EADIYQTPRYLVIGTGKKITLECSQTMGHDKMYWYQQDPGMELHLIHYSYGVNSTEKGDLSSESTVSRIRTEHFPLTLESARPSHTSQYLCASSDYSGANVLTFGAGSRLTVL.

The table lists this clonotype with many counts. The chain carries TRBV5-1 and TRBJ1-5; TRBD1 is a possible D gene (5 bases). V lost 0 bases to trimming and J lost 6 bases, with 13 bases between them. This CDR3 comprises 15 residues. Germline-derived CDR1 and CDR2 are SGHRS and YFSETQ. The chain's CDR3 is CASSLAGAPGQPQHF. The CDR3 nucleotides read TGCGCCAGCAGCTTGGCCGGGGCACCAGGTCAGCCCCAGCATTTT.